The clone carrying this TCR beta chain was observed a few times. Its antigen remains unidentified. From germline, CDR1 is DFQATT and CDR2 SNEGSKA (reference sequence). V was shortened by 2 bases and J by 2 bases, with 9 bases between the two germline ends. The CDR3 sequence is 13 residues long. The sample belongs to a study of response to subunit inactivated influenza vaccine. Overall study findings and caveats: The authors suggested that few new T cells are recruited per seasonal influenza vaccination.

TCRdb itself ran the RT-PCR reads through MiXCR, one entry per CDR3 protein. The sample carries around 650,000 distinct CDR3 sequences, more than 15% recorded once. The sequencing here drew on PBMCs from blood, taken about 11 days after vaccination. V gene TRBV20-1 combines with J gene TRBJ1-1; D remains ambiguous. The sequence came from a man over 45 who received an inactivated influenza vaccine. CDR3 sequence reads: CSARRQSNTEAFF. The CDR3 bases are TGCAGTGCTAGAAGGCAGTCTAACACTGAAGCTTTCTTT.